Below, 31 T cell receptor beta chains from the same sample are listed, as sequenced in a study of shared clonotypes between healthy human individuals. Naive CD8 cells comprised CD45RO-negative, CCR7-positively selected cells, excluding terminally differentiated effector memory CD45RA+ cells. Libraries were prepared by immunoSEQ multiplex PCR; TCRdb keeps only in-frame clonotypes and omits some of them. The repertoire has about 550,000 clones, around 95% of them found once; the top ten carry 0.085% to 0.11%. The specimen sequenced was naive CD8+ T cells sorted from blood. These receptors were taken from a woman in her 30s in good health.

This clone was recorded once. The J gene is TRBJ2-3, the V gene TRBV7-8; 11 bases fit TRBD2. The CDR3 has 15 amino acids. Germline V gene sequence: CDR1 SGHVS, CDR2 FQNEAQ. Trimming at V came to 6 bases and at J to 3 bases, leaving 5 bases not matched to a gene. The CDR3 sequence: CASSSPSGGTDTQYF. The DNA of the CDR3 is TGTGCCAGCAGTTCCCCTAGCGGGGGGACAGATACGCAGTATTTT.

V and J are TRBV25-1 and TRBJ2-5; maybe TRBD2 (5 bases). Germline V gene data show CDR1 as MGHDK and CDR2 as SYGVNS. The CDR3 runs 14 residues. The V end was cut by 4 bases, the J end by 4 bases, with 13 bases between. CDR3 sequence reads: CASSGFGNRETQYF. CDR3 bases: TGTGCCAGCAGTGGATTCGGGAACCGAGAGACCCAGTACTTC.

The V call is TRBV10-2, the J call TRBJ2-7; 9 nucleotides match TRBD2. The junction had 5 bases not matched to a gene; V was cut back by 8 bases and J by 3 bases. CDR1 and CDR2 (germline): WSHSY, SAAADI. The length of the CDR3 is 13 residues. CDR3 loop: CASLAGLSYEQYF. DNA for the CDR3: TGCGCCAGCCTAGCGGGACTTAGCTACGAGCAGTACTTC.

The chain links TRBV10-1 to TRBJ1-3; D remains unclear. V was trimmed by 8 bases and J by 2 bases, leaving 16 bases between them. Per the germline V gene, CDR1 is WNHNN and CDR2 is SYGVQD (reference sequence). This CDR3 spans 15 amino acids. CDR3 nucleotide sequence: TGCGCCAGCCAAGAGGCAGGACGGGCTGGAAACACCATATATTTT. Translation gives CASQEAGRAGNTIYF.

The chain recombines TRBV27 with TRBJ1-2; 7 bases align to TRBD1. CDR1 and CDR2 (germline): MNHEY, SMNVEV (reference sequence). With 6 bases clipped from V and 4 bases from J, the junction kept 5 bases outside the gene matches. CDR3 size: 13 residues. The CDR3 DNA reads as TGTGCCAGCAGCACAGGGGTCAGCTATGGCTACACCTTC. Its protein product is CASSTGVSYGYTF.

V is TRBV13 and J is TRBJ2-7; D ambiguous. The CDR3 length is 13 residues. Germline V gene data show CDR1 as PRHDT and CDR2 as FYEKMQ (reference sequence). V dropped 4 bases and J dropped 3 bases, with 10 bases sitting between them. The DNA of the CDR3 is TGTGCCAGCAGCTCGGGTGTAAGCTACGAGCAGTACTTC. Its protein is CASSSGVSYEQYF.

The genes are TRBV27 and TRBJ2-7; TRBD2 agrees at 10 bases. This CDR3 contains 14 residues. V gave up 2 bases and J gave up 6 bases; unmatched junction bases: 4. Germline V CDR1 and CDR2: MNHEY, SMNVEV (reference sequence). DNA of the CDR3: TGTGCCAGCAGTTTAAGCGGGAGGGGCCCCGAGCAGTACTTC. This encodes CASSLSGRGPEQYF.

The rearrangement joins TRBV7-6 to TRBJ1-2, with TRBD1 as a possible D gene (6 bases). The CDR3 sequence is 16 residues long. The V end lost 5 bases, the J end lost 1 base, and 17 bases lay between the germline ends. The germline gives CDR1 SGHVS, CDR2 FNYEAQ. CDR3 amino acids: CASSLDRSPINYGYTF. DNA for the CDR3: TGTGCCAGCAGCCTTGACAGGAGCCCCATTAACTATGGCTACACCTTC. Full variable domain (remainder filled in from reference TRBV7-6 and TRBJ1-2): GAGVSQSPRYKVTKRGQDVALRCDPISGHVSLYWYRQALGQGPEFLTYFNYEAQQDKSGLPNDRFSAERPEGSISTLTIQRTEQRDSAMYRCASSLDRSPINYGYTFGSGTRLTVV.

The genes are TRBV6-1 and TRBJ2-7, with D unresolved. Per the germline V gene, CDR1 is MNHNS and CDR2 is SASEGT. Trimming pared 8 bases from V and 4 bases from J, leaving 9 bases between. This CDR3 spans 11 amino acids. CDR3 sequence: CASFGFYEQYF. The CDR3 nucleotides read TGTGCCAGCTTCGGTTTTTACGAGCAGTACTTC.

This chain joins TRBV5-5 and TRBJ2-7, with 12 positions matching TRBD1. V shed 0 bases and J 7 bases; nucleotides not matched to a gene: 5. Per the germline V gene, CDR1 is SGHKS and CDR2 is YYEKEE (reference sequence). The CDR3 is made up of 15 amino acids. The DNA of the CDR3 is TGTGCCAGCAGCTTGGGCGGGACAGGGGGCGAAGAGCAGTACTTC. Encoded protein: CASSLGGTGGEEQYF.

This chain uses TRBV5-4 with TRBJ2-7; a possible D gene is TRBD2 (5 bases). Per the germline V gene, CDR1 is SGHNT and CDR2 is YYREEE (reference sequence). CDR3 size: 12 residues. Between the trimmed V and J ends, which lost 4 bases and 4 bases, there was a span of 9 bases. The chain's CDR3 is CASSKDLYEQYF. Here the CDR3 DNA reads TGTGCCAGCAGCAAGGACTTGTACGAGCAGTACTTC.

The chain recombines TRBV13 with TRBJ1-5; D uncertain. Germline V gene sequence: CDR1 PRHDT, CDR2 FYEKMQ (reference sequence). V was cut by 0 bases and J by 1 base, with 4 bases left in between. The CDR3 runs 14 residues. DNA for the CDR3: TGTGCCAGCAGCTTAGGGCTAAGCAATCAGCCCCAGCATTTT. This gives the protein CASSLGLSNQPQHF.

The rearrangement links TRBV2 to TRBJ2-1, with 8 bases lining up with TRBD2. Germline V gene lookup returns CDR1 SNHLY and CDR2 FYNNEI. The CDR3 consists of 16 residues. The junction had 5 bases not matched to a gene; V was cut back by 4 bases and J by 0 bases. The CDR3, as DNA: TGTGCCAGCAGTGGGGCGGGACTAGGCTCCTACAATGAGCAGTTCTTC. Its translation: CASSGAGLGSYNEQFF.

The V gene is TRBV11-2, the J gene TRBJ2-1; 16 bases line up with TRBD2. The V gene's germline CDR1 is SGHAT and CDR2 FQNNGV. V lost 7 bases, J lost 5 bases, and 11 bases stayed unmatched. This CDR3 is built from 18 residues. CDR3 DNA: TGTGCCAGCAACGTTCCGGGACTAGCGGGAGGGCACAACAATGAGCAGTTCTTC. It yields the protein CASNVPGLAGGHNNEQFF.

CDR3 residues: CASSPDSVEQYF. CDR3 DNA sequence: TGTGCCAGCAGTCCAGACTCCGTCGAGCAGTACTTC. V is TRBV28 and J is TRBJ2-5, with D unclear. The closer fit of TRBJ2-7 to the DNA end suggests the J call may be wrong. The length of the CDR3 is 12 residues. Germline loops: CDR1 MDHEN, CDR2 SYDVKM.

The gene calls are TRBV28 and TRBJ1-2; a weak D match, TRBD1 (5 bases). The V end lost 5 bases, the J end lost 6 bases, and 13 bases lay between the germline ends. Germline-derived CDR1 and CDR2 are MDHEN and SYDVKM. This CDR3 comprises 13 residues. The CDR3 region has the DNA TGTGCCAGCAGTCCCCCCCCGGGGGATGGCTACACCTTC. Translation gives CASSPPPGDGYTF.

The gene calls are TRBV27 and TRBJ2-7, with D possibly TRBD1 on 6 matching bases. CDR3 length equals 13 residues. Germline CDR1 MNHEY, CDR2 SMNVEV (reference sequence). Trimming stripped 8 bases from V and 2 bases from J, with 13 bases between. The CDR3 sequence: CASLDRSTYEQYF. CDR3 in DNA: TGTGCCAGCCTCGACAGGTCCACCTACGAGCAGTACTTC.

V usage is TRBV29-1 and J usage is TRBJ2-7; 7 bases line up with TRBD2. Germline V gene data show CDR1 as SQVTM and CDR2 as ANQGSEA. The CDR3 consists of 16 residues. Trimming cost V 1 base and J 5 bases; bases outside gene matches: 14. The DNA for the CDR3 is TGCAGCGTTGAAGGGGGGGGGAGGCCTCCTTGGAACGAGCAGTACTTC. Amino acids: CSVEGGGRPPWNEQYF.

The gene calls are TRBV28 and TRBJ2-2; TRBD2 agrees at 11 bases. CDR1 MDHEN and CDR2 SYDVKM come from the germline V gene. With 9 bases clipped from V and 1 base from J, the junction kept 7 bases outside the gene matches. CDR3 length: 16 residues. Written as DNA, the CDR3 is TGTGCCAGTATACGGCTAGCGGGAGGGAACACCGGGGAGCTGTTTTTT. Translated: CASIRLAGGNTGELFF. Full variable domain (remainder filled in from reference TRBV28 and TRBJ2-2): DVKVTQSSRYLVKRTGEKVFLECVQDMDHENMFWYRQDPGLGLRLIYFSYDVKMKEKGDIPEGYSVSREKKERFSLILESASTNQTSMYLCASIRLAGGNTGELFFGEGSRLTVL.

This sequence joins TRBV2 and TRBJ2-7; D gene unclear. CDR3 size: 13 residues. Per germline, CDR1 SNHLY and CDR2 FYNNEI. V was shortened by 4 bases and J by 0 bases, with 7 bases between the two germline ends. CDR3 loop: CASSGAASYEQYF. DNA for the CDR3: TGTGCCAGCAGTGGGGCGGCCTCCTACGAGCAGTACTTC.

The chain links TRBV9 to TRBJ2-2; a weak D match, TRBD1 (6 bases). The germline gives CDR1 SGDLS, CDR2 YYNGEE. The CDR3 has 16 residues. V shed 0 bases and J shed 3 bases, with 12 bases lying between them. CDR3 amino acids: CASSVESRGDTGELFF. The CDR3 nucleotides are TGTGCCAGCAGCGTAGAGTCCAGGGGAGACACCGGGGAGCTGTTTTTT.

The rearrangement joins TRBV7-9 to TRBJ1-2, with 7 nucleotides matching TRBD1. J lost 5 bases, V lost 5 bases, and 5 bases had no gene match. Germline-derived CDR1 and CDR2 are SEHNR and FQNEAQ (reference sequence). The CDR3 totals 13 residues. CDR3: CASSQGTVYGYTF. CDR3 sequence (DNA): TGTGCCAGCAGCCAAGGGACAGTTTATGGCTACACCTTC.

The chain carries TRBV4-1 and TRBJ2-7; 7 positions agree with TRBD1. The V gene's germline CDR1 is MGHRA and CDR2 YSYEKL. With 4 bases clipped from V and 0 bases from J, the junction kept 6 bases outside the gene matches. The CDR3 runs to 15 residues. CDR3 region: CASSLRQGPSYEQYF. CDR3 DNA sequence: TGCGCCAGCAGCCTTCGACAGGGCCCCTCCTACGAGCAGTACTTC.

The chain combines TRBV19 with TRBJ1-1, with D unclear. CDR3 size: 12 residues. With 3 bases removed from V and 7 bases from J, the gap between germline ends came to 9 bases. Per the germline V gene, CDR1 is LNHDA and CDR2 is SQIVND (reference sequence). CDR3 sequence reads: CASSMGPGEAFF. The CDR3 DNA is TGTGCCAGTAGTATGGGTCCAGGTGAAGCTTTCTTT.

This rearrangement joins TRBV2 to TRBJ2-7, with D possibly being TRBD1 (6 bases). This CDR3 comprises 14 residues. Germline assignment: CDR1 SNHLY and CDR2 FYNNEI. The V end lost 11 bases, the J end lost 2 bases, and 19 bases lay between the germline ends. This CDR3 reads CACNRVPDPYEQYF. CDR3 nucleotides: TGTGCCTGCAACAGGGTCCCGGATCCCTACGAGCAGTACTTC.

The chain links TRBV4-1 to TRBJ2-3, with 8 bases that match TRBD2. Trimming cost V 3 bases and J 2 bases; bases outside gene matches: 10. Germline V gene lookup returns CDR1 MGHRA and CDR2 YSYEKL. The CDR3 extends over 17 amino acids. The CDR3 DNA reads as TGCGCCAGCAGCCACCAACCGGGACTAGTGACCACAGATACGCAGTATTTT. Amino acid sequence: CASSHQPGLVTTDTQYF.

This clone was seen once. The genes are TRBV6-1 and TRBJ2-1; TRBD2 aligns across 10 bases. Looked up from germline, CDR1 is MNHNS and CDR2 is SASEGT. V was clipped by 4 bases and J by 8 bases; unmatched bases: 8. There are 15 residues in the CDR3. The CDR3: CASSGIAGGLDEQFF. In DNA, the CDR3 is TGTGCCAGCAGTGGTATAGCGGGAGGTTTGGATGAGCAGTTCTTC.

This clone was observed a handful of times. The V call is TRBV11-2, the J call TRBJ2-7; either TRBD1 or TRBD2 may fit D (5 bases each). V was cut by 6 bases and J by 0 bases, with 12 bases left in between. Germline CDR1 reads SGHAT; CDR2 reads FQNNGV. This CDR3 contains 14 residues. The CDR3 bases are TGTGCCAGCAGTTGGGACGGGGACTCCTACGAGCAGTACTTC. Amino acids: CASSWDGDSYEQYF.

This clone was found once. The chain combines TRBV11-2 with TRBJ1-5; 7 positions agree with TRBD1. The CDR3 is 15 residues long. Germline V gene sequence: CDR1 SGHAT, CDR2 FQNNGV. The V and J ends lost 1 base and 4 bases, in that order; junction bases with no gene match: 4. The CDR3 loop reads CASSLVPGQNQPQHF. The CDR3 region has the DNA TGTGCCAGCAGCTTAGTCCCGGGACAGAATCAGCCCCAGCATTTT.

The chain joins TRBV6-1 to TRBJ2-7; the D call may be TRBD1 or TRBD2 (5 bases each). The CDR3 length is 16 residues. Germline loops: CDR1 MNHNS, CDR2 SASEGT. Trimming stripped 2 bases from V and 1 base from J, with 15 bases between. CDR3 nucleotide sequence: TGTGCCAGCAGTGAAAACGGTCCCAGGGAGTCCTACGAGCAGTACTTC. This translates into CASSENGPRESYEQYF.

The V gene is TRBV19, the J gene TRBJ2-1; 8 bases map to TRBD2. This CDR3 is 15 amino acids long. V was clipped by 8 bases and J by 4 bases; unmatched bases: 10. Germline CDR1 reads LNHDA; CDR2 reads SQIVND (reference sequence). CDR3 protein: CASAGWTSRYNEQFF. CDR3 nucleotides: TGTGCCAGTGCCGGTTGGACTAGCAGATACAATGAGCAGTTCTTC.